These 7 T cell receptor beta chains originate from one sample sequenced in a study of T cells in Graves' hyperthyroidism and ophthalmopathy. The investigators amplified TCR beta CDR3 regions from RNA transcripts. Primed by the HTBI set, a first-round RT-PCR was run on the TCR CDR3. TCRdb processed the multiplex PCR reads anew with MiXCR; each CDR3 protein has one entry. Here the sample spans fewer than 650,000 distinct CDR3 sequences, over 35% being singletons. Sequenced input: peripheral blood or thyroid tissue (not recorded which). All receptors come from an adult woman with Graves' disease, either hyperthyroidism or ophthalmopathy (not recorded which).

J is TRBJ1-1 and V is TRBV5-1; 8 bases align to TRBD1. Germline V gene data show CDR1 as SGHRS and CDR2 as YFSETQ. V shed 4 bases, J shed 5 bases, and the junction held 10 bases outside the gene matches. The CDR3 extends over 15 amino acids. This CDR3 reads CASSEDPGGLTEAFF. The CDR3 region has the DNA TGCGCCAGCAGCGAAGATCCAGGGGGCCTGACTGAAGCTTTCTTT.

With respect to this clonotype: A read error may account for a junction end that differs from germline. The chain carries TRBV7-3 and TRBJ2-6; 8 bases map to TRBD1. This CDR3 is built from 14 residues. Germline CDR1 is SGHTA and CDR2 is FQGTGA. Here the CDR3 reads CASSSQTGGNVLTF. The CDR3 DNA reads TGTGCCAGCAGCTCTCAAACAGGGGGCAACGTCCTGACTTTC.

The rearrangement links TRBV24-1 to TRBJ1-5; D possibly corresponds to TRBD1 (6 bases). Germline V gene sequence: CDR1 KGHDR, CDR2 SFDVKD. The CDR3 consists of 15 residues. V was clipped by 11 bases and J by 4 bases, with 20 bases between them. CDR3 coding DNA: TGTGCCAGCACCCCAGTGGACAGACTAAATCAGCCCCAGCATTTT. This codes for CASTPVDRLNQPQHF.

This clonotype was seen a handful of times. The rearrangement joins TRBV15 to TRBJ2-5; TRBD1 aligns across 7 bases. The CDR3 loop spans 12 amino acids. Germline loops: CDR1 LNHNV, CDR2 YYDKDF (reference sequence). V gave up 6 bases and J gave up 3 bases; unmatched junction bases: 1. The DNA of the CDR3 is TGTGCCACCAGAGGGACAGAAGAGACCCAGTACTTC. Translating it yields CATRGTEETQYF.

CDR3 DNA sequence: TGTGCCTGGAGACAGGGGAGAAATGAAAAACTGTTTTTT. This gives the protein CAWRQGRNEKLFF. The chain recombines TRBV11-2 with TRBJ1-4; TRBD1 matches 8 bases. The J segment lost 5 bases and the V segment lost 11 bases, leaving 7 bases of the junction unmatched. Germline V gene lookup returns CDR1 SGHAT and CDR2 FQNNGV. This CDR3 contains 13 residues.

The genes are TRBV7-9 and TRBJ2-5; either TRBD1 or TRBD2 may fit D (5 bases each). Germline lookup yields CDR1 SEHNR and CDR2 FQNEAQ (reference sequence). The CDR3 runs 15 residues. The V end was cut by 5 bases, the J end by 4 bases, with 17 bases between. The CDR3 DNA reads as TGTGCCAGCAGCGACACAGGCGCGGAGGCAGAGACCCAGTACTTC. Protein sequence: CASSDTGAEAETQYF.

This clonotype was seen a few times. V usage is TRBV7-3 and J usage is TRBJ1-2; 9 bases agree with TRBD1. Germline V lookup: CDR1 SGHTA, CDR2 FQGTGA. The V gene end was trimmed by 8 bases and the J gene end by 4 bases; junction bases not matched to a gene: 11. The CDR3 covers 15 residues. The CDR3 loop reads CASGPTGGSGYGYTF. The DNA of the CDR3 is TGTGCCAGCGGTCCAACAGGGGGCTCAGGCTATGGCTACACCTTC.